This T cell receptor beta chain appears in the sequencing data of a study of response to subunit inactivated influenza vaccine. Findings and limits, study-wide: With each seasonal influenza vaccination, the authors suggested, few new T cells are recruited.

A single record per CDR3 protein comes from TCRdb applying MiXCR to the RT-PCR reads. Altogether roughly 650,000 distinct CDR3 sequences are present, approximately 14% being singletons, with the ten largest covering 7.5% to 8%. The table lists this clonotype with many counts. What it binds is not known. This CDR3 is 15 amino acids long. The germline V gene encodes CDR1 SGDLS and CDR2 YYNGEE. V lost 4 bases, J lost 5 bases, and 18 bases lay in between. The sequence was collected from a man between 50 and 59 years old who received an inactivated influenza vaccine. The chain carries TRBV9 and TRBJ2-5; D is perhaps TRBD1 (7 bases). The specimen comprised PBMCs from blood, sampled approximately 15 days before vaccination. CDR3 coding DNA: TGTGCCAGCAGCCCGGAGGGGGCCAGCCGGGAGACCCAGTACTTC. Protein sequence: CASSPEGASRETQYF.